These 7 T cell receptor beta chains originate from one sample sequenced in a study of blood T cells in healthy people across ages (dated by TCRdb to 2015 to 2017). The library came from 5' RACE. Reads for this sample came from an Illumina HiSeq 2500. A second PCR of roughly 7 to 12 cycles was run with a J-beta primer mix and a sample-barcoded 5' primer. Through fastp at Q25 and MiXCR, TCRdb rebuilt clones from the public reads, retaining in-frame beta chains. Each record represents a unique CDR3 protein, reported with the most common genes and DNA among its rows. This sample comprises 850,000 to 1,100,000 distinct CDR3 sequences, less than 45% of them detected only once. The ten largest account for under 15% of the sample. Sequenced: blood. The receptors were sampled from a man aged 18 to 35 in good health.

This chain joins TRBV2 and TRBJ1-2; D is unclear. The CDR3 consists of 18 residues. Trimming took 6 bases from V and 1 from J, leaving 24 bases between them. The germline V gene has CDR1 SNHLY and CDR2 FYNNEI. The CDR3 DNA is TGTGCCAGCAGCCTCTCTGGGTTATACCTAGAGATTAACTATGGCTACACCTTC. This sequence encodes CASSLSGLYLEINYGYTF.

The chain has TRBV6-1 and TRBJ1-2; no firm D call. V dropped 4 bases and J dropped 4 bases, with 13 bases sitting between them. The CDR3 totals 14 residues. Germline CDR1 is MNHNS and CDR2 is SASEGT. Here the CDR3 DNA reads TGTGCCAGCAGTGCCGGCGACGGTCCCTATGGCTACACCTTC. Its translation: CASSAGDGPYGYTF.

This CDR3 is CASSLSRGLVGPSQETQYF. The CDR3 DNA reads TGTGCCAGCAGTTTATCTCGCGGTCTAGTCGGCCCGTCACAAGAGACCCAGTACTTC. V is TRBV12-3 or TRBV12-4 and J is TRBJ2-5; D gene ambiguous. Trimming removed 2 bases from V and 2 bases from J, with 24 bases in between. The CDR3 is made up of 19 amino acids.

In this sample, this clonotype turned up many times. V gene TRBV20-1 combines with J gene TRBJ1-5; D ambiguous. The V gene lost 1 base and the J gene lost 5 bases, with 6 bases spanning the gap. This CDR3 region has 12 residues. Per germline, CDR1 DFQATT and CDR2 SNEGSKA (reference sequence). CDR3 in DNA: TGCAGTGCTAGAGGGGGAGATCAGCCCCAGCATTTT. Its translation is CSARGGDQPQHF.

The chain links TRBV7-2 to TRBJ2-1, with D uncertain. The germline V gene encodes CDR1 SGHTA and CDR2 FQGNSA. The CDR3 consists of 13 residues. V was cut by 0 bases and J by 5 bases, with 5 bases left in between. Here the CDR3 DNA reads TGTGCCAGCAGCTTAGCGCTCCACAATGAGCAGTTCTTC. Protein sequence: CASSLALHNEQFF.

There are a few counts of this clonotype. The chain couples TRBV12-3 or TRBV12-4 to TRBJ2-7, with 10 nucleotides matching TRBD1. The junction had 5 bases not matched to a gene; V was cut back by 8 bases and J by 1 base. This CDR3 is built from 14 residues. The CDR3 protein is CASADRGASYEQYF. CDR3 sequence (DNA): TGTGCCAGCGCGGACAGGGGGGCATCCTACGAGCAGTACTTC.

This chain uses TRBV11-2 with TRBJ2-2; TRBD1 matches at 9 bases. Unmatched junction bases numbered 3, after V lost 3 bases and J lost 7 bases. Looked up from germline, CDR1 is SGHAT and CDR2 is FQNNGV. This CDR3 is built from 14 residues. The CDR3 nucleotides are TGTGCCAGCAGCTTGGACAGGGGAATCGGGGAGCTGTTTTTT. This gives the protein CASSLDRGIGELFF.